The rows below give T cell receptor beta chains drawn from one sample of a study of blood T cells in healthy people across ages. One entry per CDR3 protein results from TCRdb running MiXCR on the 5' RACE reads. Among more than 1,400,000 distinct CDR3 sequences listed, 42% were seen once. Sequenced material: blood. All receptors come from a woman aged 18-29 years in good health. CDR3s include the opening cysteine and the closing phenylalanine or tryptophan. Fields, in order: D gene, clone size, J gene, V gene, CDR3 protein, CDR3 DNA. The D gene is left open where the match is weak. A clone size is listed for some rows: how often the clone was seen (once, few, many), or a class if it is expanded.

D: .
size: .
J: TRBJ2-6
V: TRBV4-1
CDR3: CASTVTEQAYSGANVLTF
DNA: TGCGCCAGCACCGTCACCGAACAGGCGTACTCTGGGGCCAACGTCCTGACTTTC

D: .
size: .
J: TRBJ2-7
V: TRBV28
CDR3: CASISSRDYEQYF
DNA: TGTGCCAGCATTTCTAGCAGGGATTACGAGCAGTACTTC

D: TRBD2
size: .
J: TRBJ2-7
V: TRBV5-1
CDR3: CASSVLAGGLYEQYF
DNA: TGCGCCAGCAGCGTCCTAGCGGGGGGGCTCTACGAGCAGTACTTC

D: TRBD2
size: .
J: TRBJ2-5
V: TRBV7-9
CDR3: CASSLSWVEAGKETQYF
DNA: TGTGCCAGCAGCTTGTCCTGGGTCGAAGCGGGGAAAGAGACCCAGTACTTC

D: .
size: once
J: TRBJ1-4
V: TRBV7-9
CDR3: CASSLAGPIPEELFF
DNA: TGTGCCAGCAGCTTGGCGGGGCCTATACCCGAGGAACTGTTTTTT

D: TRBD2
size: few
J: TRBJ2-3
V: TRBV4-2
CDR3: CASSLVAGITDTQYF
DNA: TGTGCCAGCAGTCTGGTAGCGGGGATCACAGATACGCAGTATTTT

D: TRBD1
size: .
J: TRBJ1-2
V: TRBV11-2
CDR3: CASSRDRGQDGYTF
DNA: TGTGCCAGCAGCCGGGACAGGGGGCAGGATGGCTACACCTTC

D: .
size: .
J: TRBJ2-7
V: TRBV29-1
CDR3: CSVGAGPYEQYF
DNA: TGCAGCGTTGGGGCAGGCCCCTACGAGCAGTACTTC

D: .
size: many
J: TRBJ1-1
V: TRBV29-1
CDR3: CSVDRGGTEAFF
DNA: TGCAGCGTTGATCGAGGGGGGACTGAAGCTTTCTTT

D: TRBD1
size: .
J: TRBJ1-2
V: TRBV12-3/TRBV12-4
CDR3: CASSSGTAGDYGYTF
DNA: TGTGCCAGCAGTTCCGGGACAGCCGGGGACTATGGCTACACCTTC

D: TRBD2
size: few
J: TRBJ2-7
V: TRBV27
CDR3: CATQSTGLADYEQYF
DNA: TGTGCCACCCAGTCGACGGGACTAGCGGATTACGAGCAGTACTTC

D: .
size: .
J: TRBJ1-2
V: TRBV6-5
CDR3: CASSYSREGSYGYTF
DNA: TGTGCCAGCAGTTACTCAAGGGAAGGGAGCTATGGCTACACCTTC

D: TRBD2
size: few
J: TRBJ2-1
V: TRBV11-2
CDR3: CASSLTSAGGLSEQFF
DNA: TGTGCCAGCAGCTTGACATCAGCGGGGGGGTTAAGTGAGCAGTTCTTC

D: TRBD1
size: few
J: TRBJ1-4
V: TRBV20-1
CDR3: CSALEVPRQGANEKLFF
DNA: TGCAGTGCTCTAGAGGTCCCCCGACAGGGGGCTAATGAAAAACTGTTTTTT

D: TRBD2
size: many
J: TRBJ2-7
V: TRBV28
CDR3: CASSSQRGDSYEQYF
DNA: TGTGCCAGCAGTTCCCAGCGGGGAGACTCCTACGAGCAGTACTTC

D: TRBD1
size: .
J: TRBJ1-6
V: TRBV5-6
CDR3: CASSFRDRGNSPLHF
DNA: TGTGCCAGCAGCTTCCGTGACAGGGGTAATTCACCCCTCCACTTT

D: .
size: many
J: TRBJ1-1
V: TRBV5-1
CDR3: CASSLSGVNTEAFF
DNA: TGCGCCAGCAGCCTCTCAGGGGTGAACACTGAAGCTTTCTTT

D: TRBD1
size: .
J: TRBJ1-2
V: TRBV6-6
CDR3: CASSKGQGAEGYTF
DNA: TGTGCCAGCAGCAAGGGACAGGGGGCGGAAGGCTACACCTTC